These 15 T cell receptor beta chains were all obtained from the same sample, sequenced in a study of blood T cell repertoires in COVID-19. Clones were sequenced by immunoSEQ multiplex PCR, and TCRdb holds only the in-frame ones, with some missing. The table includes just over 90,000 clones, roughly 79% detected once. The sample comprised peripheral blood. Source of these receptors: a human donor in a cohort sampled during active COVID-19.

V usage is TRBV28 and J usage is TRBJ2-7; tentative D call: TRBD1 (5 bases). Germline V gives CDR1 MDHEN, CDR2 SYDVKM. This CDR3 region has 16 residues. Trimming shortened V by 3 bases and J by 0 bases, and 15 bases separated the two germline ends. The CDR3 loop reads CASSLLGELSSYEQYF. In DNA form, the CDR3 reads TGTGCCAGCAGTTTGTTAGGGGAACTGAGCTCCTACGAGCAGTACTTC. Variable domain in full (rest from reference TRBV28 and TRBJ2-7): DVKVTQSSRYLVKRTGEKVFLECVQDMDHENMFWYRQDPGLGLRLIYFSYDVKMKEKGDIPEGYSVSREKKERFSLILESASTNQTSMYLCASSLLGELSSYEQYFGPGTRLTVT.

J is TRBJ1-1 and V is TRBV6-6; TRBD1 matches at 7 bases. V shed 7 bases, J shed 1 base, and the junction held 9 bases outside the gene matches. The germline V gene encodes CDR1 MNHNY and CDR2 SVGAGI (reference sequence). The CDR3 is 15 residues long. CDR3 DNA sequence: TGTGCCAGCAAGATCGCGGACAGGACGAACACTGAAGCTTTCTTT. It yields the protein CASKIADRTNTEAFF.

The V and J genes are TRBV28 and TRBJ1-5; a weak D match, TRBD1 (6 bases). Per the germline V gene, CDR1 is MDHEN and CDR2 is SYDVKM. The CDR3 runs to 16 residues. Trimming cost V 5 bases and J 4 bases, with 18 bases left between them. The CDR3 region has the DNA TGTGCCAGCAGTGCAGCAGGGACAAGTCCTAATCAGCCCCAGCATTTT. Its translation is CASSAAGTSPNQPQHF.

V and J are TRBV5-1 and TRBJ2-3, with 9 bases identical to TRBD1. V shed 3 bases, J shed 2 bases, and the junction held 7 bases outside the gene matches. This CDR3 is built from 16 residues. From germline, CDR1 is SGHRS and CDR2 YFSETQ. CDR3 region: CASSSWTGANTDTQYF. The CDR3 coding sequence is TGCGCCAGCAGCTCCTGGACAGGGGCCAACACAGATACGCAGTATTTT.

This clone was seen many times. This chain joins TRBV11-1 and TRBJ2-5; 12 bases fit TRBD2. CDR3 size: 16 residues. V shed 6 bases and J 2 bases; nucleotides not matched to a gene: 7. From germline, CDR1 is SGHAT and CDR2 FQDESV (reference sequence). The CDR3 DNA reads TGTGCCAGCAGGACCACTAGCGGGGGGACACAAGAGACCCAGTACTTC. Encoded protein: CASRTTSGGTQETQYF.

This chain joins TRBV4-2 and TRBJ1-3; 9 bases map to TRBD1. The germline gives CDR1 LGHNA, CDR2 YNFKEQ. V gave up 0 bases and J gave up 7 bases; unmatched junction bases: 4. The CDR3 length is 15 residues. CDR3 nucleotide sequence: TGTGCCAGCAGCCAAGATTCCGGGACAGGGAACACCATATATTTT. This sequence encodes CASSQDSGTGNTIYF.

The rearrangement uses TRBV7-9 and TRBJ1-4, with D perhaps matching TRBD1 (5 bases). From germline, CDR1 is SEHNR and CDR2 FQNEAQ (reference sequence). The V end lost 1 base, the J end lost 0 bases, and 6 bases lay between the germline ends. The CDR3 consists of 15 residues. CDR3 sequence reads: CASSLETATNEKLFF. As DNA, the CDR3 is TGTGCCAGCAGCTTAGAGACAGCAACTAATGAAAAACTGTTTTTT.

This chain links TRBV9 with TRBJ2-1, with D perhaps matching TRBD2 (5 bases). Deletions cut 4 bases from V and 5 bases from J, with 13 bases between. Germline CDR1 is SGDLS and CDR2 is YYNGEE. The CDR3 is 14 residues long. The CDR3 DNA is TGTGCCAGCAGCCCTCGGACGGGAAACAATGAGCAGTTCTTC. It encodes CASSPRTGNNEQFF.

The V gene is TRBV23-1, the J gene TRBJ2-7, with 7 bases that match TRBD1. TRBV23-1 is an ORF, and what it does is uncertain. Germline trimming cut 1 base from V and 2 bases from J; bases unmatched to any gene: 8. CDR3 size: 16 residues. This chain's CDR3 is CASSQLRDRVTYEQYF. In DNA form, the CDR3 reads TGCGCCAGCAGTCAATTGCGCGACAGGGTCACCTACGAGCAGTACTTC.

The count of this clone is one. The chain has TRBV5-4 and TRBJ1-4; 10 positions match TRBD1. The CDR3 has 13 residues. V lost 10 bases, J lost 8 bases, and 8 bases stayed unmatched. Germline-derived CDR1 and CDR2 are SGHNT and YYREEE (reference sequence). The CDR3 DNA is TGTGCCCGCCGGGACAGGGGTAGGGAAAAACTGTTTTTT. Protein: CARRDRGREKLFF. Looking up the rest from reference TRBV5-4 and TRBJ1-4 gives the full variable domain: ETGVTQSPTHLIKTRGQQVTLRCSSQSGHNTVSWYQQALGQGPQFIFQYYREEENGRGNFPPRFSGLQFPNYSSELNVNALELDDSALYLCARRDRGREKLFFGSGTQLSVL.

This clone occurred a few times. The chain couples TRBV3-1 (or the pseudogene TRBV3-2) to TRBJ2-7; D is possibly TRBD1 (5 bases). The CDR3 covers 14 residues. Trimming pared 4 bases from V and 9 bases from J, leaving 19 bases between. Germline V gene lookup returns CDR1 LGHDT and CDR2 YNNKEL (reference sequence). CDR3 protein: CASSRQTSGSGQYF. CDR3 sequence (DNA): TGTGCCAGCAGCCGCCAGACCTCAGGGTCCGGGCAGTACTTC.

The CDR3 DNA reads as TGCACCAGCAGCCAAGTCCCCCCTAGCGGGGAGACCCAGTACTTC. Its translation is CTSSQVPPSGETQYF. The V call is TRBV1, the J call TRBJ2-5; TRBD2 is the table's D call, not checked against the DNA. TRBV1 is a listed pseudogene. This CDR3 comprises 15 residues.

V gene TRBV27 combines with J gene TRBJ1-1; no definite D call. The germline V gene encodes CDR1 MNHEY and CDR2 SMNVEV (reference sequence). V was shortened by 3 bases and J by 0 bases, with 5 bases between the two germline ends. CDR3 length equals 13 residues. The CDR3 nucleotides are TGTGCCAGCAGTTTTAGAGTGAACACTGAAGCTTTCTTT. Protein product: CASSFRVNTEAFF.

This chain connects TRBV5-1 to TRBJ1-3; 7 bases line up with TRBD1. Germline CDR1 and CDR2: SGHRS and YFSETQ. Losses at the gene ends were 2 bases for V and 7 bases for J; bases not matched to a gene: 6. The length of the CDR3 is 14 residues. In nucleotides, the CDR3 is TGCGCCAGCAGCTTCAGGGGGAAAGACAACACCATATATTTT. Protein: CASSFRGKDNTIYF.

The gene calls are TRBV28 and TRBJ1-2, with 11 bases fitting TRBD1. Germline CDR1 MDHEN, CDR2 SYDVKM. The trim removed 4 bases at V and 8 bases at J, leaving 9 bases unmatched. The CDR3 has 15 amino acids. The CDR3, as DNA: TGTGCCAGCAGTTCCGGACAGGGGGCAATTGGGGGCTACACCTTC. As protein: CASSSGQGAIGGYTF.